Listed below are T cell receptor beta chains from one sample, sequenced in a study of T cell repertoires in ileal Crohn's disease. The table came from immunoSEQ multiplex PCR; TCRdb's copy has only in-frame clones and leaves some out. The sample lists some 4,700 clones; around 73% were seen once. The sample comprised ileal tissue. The receptors come from an adult with Crohn's disease. Each CDR3 is given with its conserved first and last residue. Fields, in order: CDR3 DNA, CDR3 protein, D gene, J gene, V gene, clone size. The D gene is left open where the match is weak. The listing skips clone size in some rows; elsewhere it reads once, few, many or a size class.

CDR3nt: TGTGCCAGCAGTAACCACAGGACTGAAGCTTTCTTT; CDR3aa: CASSNHRTEAFF; d_gene: -; j_gene: TRBJ1-1; v_gene: TRBV6-6; abundance: -
CDR3nt: TGCGCCAGCAGCCAAGACGGTGGGCACCGAGTCTACGAGCAGTACTTC; CDR3aa: CASSQDGGHRVYEQYF; d_gene: -; j_gene: TRBJ2-7; v_gene: TRBV4-1; abundance: few
CDR3nt: TGTGCCAGCAGTTTCGGGACACAGAACACCGGGGAGCTGTTTTTT; CDR3aa: CASSFGTQNTGELFF; d_gene: -; j_gene: TRBJ2-2; v_gene: TRBV27; abundance: -
CDR3nt: TGTGCCAGCTCACCGGCCGCGCGGAATTCCTACGAGCAGTACTTC; CDR3aa: CASSPAARNSYEQYF; d_gene: -; j_gene: TRBJ2-7; v_gene: TRBV18; abundance: -
CDR3nt: TGTGCCAGCAGTTTGCGACAGGGGGCGTCCTATGGCTACACCTTC; CDR3aa: CASSLRQGASYGYTF; d_gene: TRBD1; j_gene: TRBJ1-2; v_gene: TRBV28; abundance: -
CDR3nt: TGTGCCAGCAACATAGACGGACAGGTGGGTCAGCCCCAGCATTTT; CDR3aa: CASNIDGQVGQPQHF; d_gene: TRBD1; j_gene: TRBJ1-5; v_gene: TRBV9; abundance: -
CDR3nt: TGTGCCAGCAGCCCCAACCTAAGAATCTCCTACGAGCAGTACTTC; CDR3aa: CASSPNLRISYEQYF; d_gene: -; j_gene: TRBJ2-7; v_gene: TRBV7-6; abundance: -
CDR3nt: TGTGCCAGCAGCCGGGACAGCCTTGGCTATGGCTACACCTTC; CDR3aa: CASSRDSLGYGYTF; d_gene: TRBD1; j_gene: TRBJ1-2; v_gene: TRBV2; abundance: -
CDR3nt: TGTGCCAGCTATAGTTTCCGTTCCGATCGTTATGGCTACACCTTC; CDR3aa: CASYSFRSDRYGYTF; d_gene: -; j_gene: TRBJ1-2; v_gene: TRBV28; abundance: -
CDR3nt: TGTGCCAGCAGCCCCAGCTGGGACACCGCCTATGGCTACACCTTC; CDR3aa: CASSPSWDTAYGYTF; d_gene: -; j_gene: TRBJ1-2; v_gene: TRBV11-2; abundance: -
CDR3nt: TGCGCCAGCATAGGGACAGGGGGTTCTACTGAAGCTTTCTTT; CDR3aa: CASIGTGGSTEAFF; d_gene: TRBD1; j_gene: TRBJ1-1; v_gene: TRBV5-1; abundance: -